This T cell receptor (beta chain) originates from a study of T cells expressing NK-cell markers. Broader study findings: These clonotypes, the leaders elsewhere, also led the CD3+CD56-NKG2C+ fraction in four donors.

TCRdb reprocessed the 5' RACE reads and reports one entry per CDR3 protein, with no DNA. There are roughly 380,000 distinct CDR3 sequences in the sample, with around 5.3% held by the top ten. A remark on this clonotype: Its specificity is unknown.

This receptor was taken from a man aged 18-75 years in good health. The sample was blood T cells: a sorted CD56 or NKG2C T cell subset, CD4+ or CD8+ T cells, or bulk PBMC T cells (not recorded which).

The CDR3 protein is CASSFGLAILRESTDTQYF. This chain links TRBV13 with TRBJ2-3; the D gene TCRdb calls, TRBD1, cannot be checked with no DNA. The CDR3 totals 19 residues. Germline loops: CDR1 PRHDT, CDR2 FYEKMQ (reference sequence).